This T cell receptor (beta chain) was captured in a study of T-cell reconstitution after alpha-beta-depleted transplantation in children. Findings and caveats of the study: From newly produced T cells came most of the T-cell counts and diversity one year after transplant.

This clonotype was found many times. The antigen remains undetermined. The CDR3 covers 14 residues. Trimming left V 10 bases short and J 1 base short, with 13 bases between. During its preparation, the TCRbeta library received unique molecular identifiers. One entry per CDR3 protein results from TCRdb running MiXCR on the PCR reads. The profile shows about 580,000 distinct CDR3 sequences, 23% of them singletons. Source: PBMCs, mostly from graft donor cells, taken 360 days after TCRalphabeta/CD19-depleted stem cell transplant. The origin of this receptor is a boy less than two years old who had a stem cell transplant for acute myeloid leukemia, so the T cells may come from the graft donor. The V gene is TRBV12-3 or TRBV12-4, the J gene TRBJ2-2; D may match TRBD1 or TRBD2 (5 bases each). CDR3 loop: CAIPPGGNTGELFF. The DNA of the CDR3 is TGTGCCATTCCACCTGGGGGGAACACCGGGGAGCTGTTTTTT.